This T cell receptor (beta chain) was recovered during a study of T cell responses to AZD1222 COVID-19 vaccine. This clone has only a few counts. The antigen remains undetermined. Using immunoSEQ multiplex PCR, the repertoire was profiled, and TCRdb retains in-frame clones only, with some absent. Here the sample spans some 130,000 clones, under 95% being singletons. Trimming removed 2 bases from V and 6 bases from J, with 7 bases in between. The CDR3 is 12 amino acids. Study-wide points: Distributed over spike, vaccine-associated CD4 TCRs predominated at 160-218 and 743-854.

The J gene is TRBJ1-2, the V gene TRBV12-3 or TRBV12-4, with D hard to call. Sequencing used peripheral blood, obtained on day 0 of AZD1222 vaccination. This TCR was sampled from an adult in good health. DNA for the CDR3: TGTGCCAGCAGTTTACAGGCGGATGGCTACACCTTC. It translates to CASSLQADGYTF.